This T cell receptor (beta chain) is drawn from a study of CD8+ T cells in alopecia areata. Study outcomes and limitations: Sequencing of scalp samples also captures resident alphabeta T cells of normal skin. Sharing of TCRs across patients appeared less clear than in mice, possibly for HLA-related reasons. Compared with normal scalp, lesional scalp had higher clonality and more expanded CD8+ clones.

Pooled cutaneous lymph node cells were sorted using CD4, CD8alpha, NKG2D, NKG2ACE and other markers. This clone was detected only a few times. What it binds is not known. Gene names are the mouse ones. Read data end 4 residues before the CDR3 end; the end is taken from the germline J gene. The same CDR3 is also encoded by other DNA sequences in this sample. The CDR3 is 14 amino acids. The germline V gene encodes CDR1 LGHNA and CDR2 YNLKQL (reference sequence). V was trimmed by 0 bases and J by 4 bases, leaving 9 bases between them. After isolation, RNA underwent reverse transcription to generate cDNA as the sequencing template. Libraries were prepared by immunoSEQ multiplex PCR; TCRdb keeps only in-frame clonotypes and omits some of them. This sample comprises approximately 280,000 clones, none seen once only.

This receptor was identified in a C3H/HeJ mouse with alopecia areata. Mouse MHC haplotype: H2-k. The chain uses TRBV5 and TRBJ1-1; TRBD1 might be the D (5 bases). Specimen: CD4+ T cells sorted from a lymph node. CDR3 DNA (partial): TGTGCCAGCAGCCAAGAGGGGGAAGGCACA. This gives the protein CASSQEGEGT. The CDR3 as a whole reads CASSQEGEGTEVFF.